Following are 21 T cell receptor beta chains from one sample sequenced in a study of T cells after yellow fever vaccination. One entry per CDR3 protein, called by TCRdb with MiXCR from the 5' RACE reads. The top ten clones hold less than 30% of a sample with 90,000 to 130,000 distinct CDR3 sequences, roughly 8.4% of them seen once. The specimen comprised CD8+ T cells sorted from PBMCs, sampled 45 days after the yellow fever booster vaccination. These receptor sequences come from a man under 40 who received the YFV17D yellow fever vaccine.

The genes are TRBV6-1 and TRBJ2-2; D is perhaps TRBD1 (6 bases). Germline lookup yields CDR1 MNHNS and CDR2 SASEGT. CDR3 length: 16 amino acids. V lost 6 bases to trimming and J lost 3 bases, with 17 bases between them. CDR3 nucleotides: TGTGCCAGCAGCCAACCGAAGGGGGTGGACACCGGGGAGCTGTTTTTT. Protein sequence: CASSQPKGVDTGELFF.

Many counts were recorded for this clonotype. The genes are TRBV12-3 or TRBV12-4 and TRBJ2-2; 13 nucleotides match TRBD2. The CDR3 is 18 residues long. V lost 8 bases, J lost 1 base, and 10 bases stayed unmatched. Here the CDR3 reads CASRTSGRAFENTGELFF. DNA of the CDR3: TGTGCCAGCCGTACTAGCGGGAGGGCCTTTGAGAACACCGGGGAGCTGTTTTTT.

This clonotype was counted ten times or more. CDR3 DNA: TGTGCCAGCAGTGAAACTAGCGGGAGAGTCAACACCGGGGAGCTGTTTTTT. Amino acid sequence: CASSETSGRVNTGELFF. The rearrangement links TRBV2 to TRBJ2-2, with 11 nucleotides matching TRBD2. The CDR3 length is 17 residues. Germline V gene lookup returns CDR1 SNHLY and CDR2 FYNNEI. V shed 2 bases and J 2 bases; nucleotides not matched to a gene: 4.

This clonotype was observed many times. The chain combines TRBV4-3 with TRBJ2-7; TRBD1 matches at 8 bases. V was pared by 3 bases and J by 6 bases, with 7 bases of the junction left unmatched. CDR1 is LGHNA, CDR2 YSLEER, per germline. This CDR3 has 14 residues. The CDR3 DNA reads as TGCGCCAGCAGCCAGTGGACAGGGTCCCCCGAGCAGTACTTC. Its protein is CASSQWTGSPEQYF.

This clonotype was counted many times. The chain has TRBV29-1 and TRBJ1-2, with 10 bases fitting TRBD1. V gave up 4 bases and J gave up 5 bases; unmatched junction bases: 7. The germline V gene has CDR1 SQVTM and CDR2 ANQGSEA. CDR3 length: 14 amino acids. CDR3 protein: CSVGEGQGLYGYTF. The CDR3 DNA reads TGCAGCGTTGGAGAGGGACAGGGGTTATATGGCTACACCTTC.

This clonotype appeared many times. V gene TRBV7-6 combines with J gene TRBJ2-2, with unresolved D. This CDR3 is built from 13 residues. Germline assignment: CDR1 SGHVS and CDR2 FNYEAQ. The V and J ends lost 4 bases and 5 bases respectively, with 8 bases between them. CDR3 in amino acids: CASSYSWTGELFF. CDR3 DNA sequence: TGTGCCAGCAGCTACTCTTGGACCGGGGAGCTGTTTTTT.

This clonotype has a count of ten or more. The J gene is TRBJ2-7, the V gene TRBV6-1, with 10 bases matching TRBD1. The CDR3 sequence is 17 residues long. Germline CDR1 and CDR2: MNHNS and SASEGT. Trimming removed 6 bases from V and 0 bases from J; junction bases left unmatched: 11. In DNA form, the CDR3 reads TGTGCCAGCAGAAGGGACAGGGGCAATAATCTCTCCTACGAGCAGTACTTC. This encodes CASRRDRGNNLSYEQYF.

This sequence joins TRBV11-2 and TRBJ2-2, with unresolved D. Looked up from germline, CDR1 is SGHAT and CDR2 is FQNNGV. This CDR3 has 13 residues. V was trimmed by 0 bases and J by 6 bases, leaving 5 bases between them. DNA of the CDR3: TGTGCCAGCAGCTTAGATTTCTCCGGGGAGCTGTTTTTT. Encoded protein: CASSLDFSGELFF.

This clonotype was observed many times. This chain links TRBV7-8 with TRBJ2-3; 9 bases match TRBD1. V shed 2 bases and J 3 bases; nucleotides not matched to a gene: 3. Per the germline V gene, CDR1 is SGHVS and CDR2 is FQNEAQ. The CDR3 has 15 residues. In DNA form, the CDR3 reads TGTGCCAGCAGCTTATACGGGACAGGGACAGATACGCAGTATTTT. Encoded protein: CASSLYGTGTDTQYF.

This clonotype was seen only a few times. The chain carries TRBV6-2 or TRBV6-3 and TRBJ2-7, with a possible D match to TRBD2 (6 bases). Trimming removed 7 bases from V and 1 base from J, with 14 bases in between. Germline values: CDR1 MNHEY, CDR2 SVGEGT. CDR3 size: 14 residues. Written as DNA, the CDR3 is TGTGCCAGCACTTCTGTAGCGGAATCCTACGAGCAGTACTTC. Amino acid sequence: CASTSVAESYEQYF.

This clonotype was counted ten times or more. The V and J genes are TRBV6-5 and TRBJ2-1; 7 bases are shared with TRBD1. The V segment lost 0 bases and the J segment 5 bases; nucleotides outside the gene matches: 1. CDR1 and CDR2 from the germline V gene are MNHEY and SVGAGI. CDR3 length equals 14 residues. CDR3 region: CASSYSQGNNEQFF. CDR3 coding DNA: TGTGCCAGCAGTTACTCACAGGGGAACAATGAGCAGTTCTTC.

V is TRBV7-6 and J is TRBJ2-3; maybe TRBD2 (6 bases). Looked up from germline, CDR1 is SGHVS and CDR2 is FNYEAQ. This CDR3 has 17 amino acids. Deletions cut 0 bases from V and 2 bases from J, with 15 bases between. The CDR3 protein is CASSLALERAATDTQYF. CDR3 bases: TGTGCCAGCAGCTTAGCGCTGGAGCGGGCGGCCACAGATACGCAGTATTTT.

In its sample, this clonotype was seen many times. The J gene is TRBJ2-1, the V gene TRBV20-1; D tentatively reads TRBD1 or TRBD2 (6 bases each). V dropped 5 bases and J dropped 8 bases, with 10 bases sitting between them. The CDR3 consists of 11 residues. Germline V gives CDR1 DFQATT, CDR2 SNEGSKA (reference sequence). This CDR3 is CSADGGYEQFF. The CDR3, as DNA: TGCAGTGCTGACGGGGGCTATGAGCAGTTCTTC.

This clonotype was found many times. The chain combines TRBV10-2 with TRBJ1-3; perhaps TRBD1 as D (5 bases). The CDR3 has 12 amino acids. The germline V gene has CDR1 WSHSY and CDR2 SAAADI. The germline V and J ends were trimmed by 8 bases and 1 base, with 6 bases remaining between them. CDR3 bases: TGCGCCAGCGGGGGATCTGGAAACACCATATATTTT. It is translated as CASGGSGNTIYF.

This clonotype appeared many times. The CDR3 region is CASTSNVRSYNEQFF. The CDR3 DNA sequence: TGTGCCAGCACTTCCAACGTTCGCTCCTACAATGAGCAGTTCTTC. The J gene is TRBJ2-1, the V gene TRBV6-5; no clear D gene. The ends were cut back, 7 bases at V and 0 bases at J, with 13 bases in the middle. The length of the CDR3 is 15 residues. Germline CDR1 and CDR2: MNHEY and SVGAGI.

This clonotype was observed a few times. The chain uses TRBV7-9 and TRBJ2-7; D possibly corresponds to TRBD1 (6 bases). The CDR3 is made up of 13 amino acids. Trimming pared 5 bases from V and 7 bases from J, leaving 15 bases between. Germline V gene data show CDR1 as SEHNR and CDR2 as FQNEAQ (reference sequence). Written as DNA, the CDR3 is TGTGCCAGCAGCGAGATACAGGGAAGGGAGCAGTACTTC. This translates into CASSEIQGREQYF. The variable domain in full, completed from reference TRBV7-9 and TRBJ2-7, reads DTGVSQNPRHKITKRGQNVTFRCDPISEHNRLYWYRQTLGQGPEFLTYFQNEAQLEKSRLLSDRFSAERPKGSFSTLEIQRTEQGDSAMYLCASSEIQGREQYFGPGTRLTVT.

This clonotype was counted ten times or more. The J gene is TRBJ1-1, the V gene TRBV5-1; no clear D gene. Germline CDR1 reads SGHRS; CDR2 reads YFSETQ. The CDR3 consists of 13 residues. The V and J ends lost 1 base and 1 base respectively, with 5 bases between them. DNA for the CDR3: TGCGCCAGCAGCTTGTTTCCGAACACTGAAGCTTTCTTT. This encodes CASSLFPNTEAFF.

This clonotype was picked up many times. The chain has TRBV5-1 and TRBJ2-2; TRBD2 matches 9 bases. This CDR3 is built from 15 residues. V was pared by 4 bases and J by 3 bases, with 4 bases of the junction left unmatched. CDR1 and CDR2 from the germline V gene are SGHRS and YFSETQ. In DNA, the CDR3 is TGCGCCAGCAGCGGGGAGCGGGAGGACACCGGGGAGCTGTTTTTT. Translated, it gives CASSGEREDTGELFF. The full variable domain, rest sourced from reference TRBV5-1 and TRBJ2-2, is KAGVTQTPRYLIKTRGQQVTLSCSPISGHRSVSWYQQTPGQGLQFLFEYFSETQRNKGNFPGRFSGRQFSNSRSEMNVSTLELGDSALYLCASSGEREDTGELFFGEGSRLTVL.

Of note for this clonotype: A junction boundary mismatches the germline segment, possibly from a read error. The genes are TRBV7-6 and TRBJ2-6, with D hard to call. CDR1 SGHVS and CDR2 FNYEAQ come from the germline V gene. CDR3 length: 13 amino acids. This CDR3 is CASSSRGDNVLTF. In DNA form, the CDR3 reads TGTGCCAGCAGCTCCCGTGGGGACAACGTCCTGACTTTC.

Concerning this clonotype itself: Being one base from a much bigger clone, this may be a read error. The V gene is TRBV4-1, the J gene TRBJ2-7, with no clear D. This CDR3 spans 13 amino acids. The germline V gene encodes CDR1 MGHRA and CDR2 YSYEKL. CDR3 in DNA: TGCGCCAGCAGCCAAGTGAGCTCCTGCGAGCAGTACTTC. Its translation: CASSQVSSCEQYF.

This clonotype has only a few counts. The CDR3 DNA follows: TGTGCCAGCACCTCCTCTTCAGGGGGCTACGAGCAGTACTTC. Its protein product is CASTSSSGGYEQYF. J is TRBJ2-7 and V is TRBV18, with 7 bases lining up with TRBD1. The CDR3 extends over 14 amino acids. Germline V CDR1 and CDR2: KGHSH, LQKENI. V lost 8 bases, J lost 3 bases, and 10 bases stayed unmatched.